This T cell receptor beta chain was sequenced during a study of shared clonotypes between healthy human individuals. At the level of the study: The cohort comprised a couple of women and a few men. Their ages spanned 18 to 49 years.

The protocol was immunoSEQ multiplex PCR, while the TCRdb copy is restricted to in-frame clones and leaves out a portion. Among more than 2 million clones listed, about 94% were seen once. The sequenced material came from naive CD4+ T cells sorted from blood. The subset is: CD45RA+ positively selected. This clonotype originated in a man aged 18 to 35 in good health.

In DNA form, the CDR3 reads TGTGCCAGCAGCTTGTCCGGGACTAGACAAGAGACCCAGTACTTC. As protein: CASSLSGTRQETQYF. The chain combines TRBV5-4 with TRBJ2-5; 8 bases map to TRBD2. Germline-derived CDR1 and CDR2 are SGHNT and YYREEE (reference sequence). V shed 1 base and J 2 bases; nucleotides not matched to a gene: 4. The CDR3 sequence is 15 residues long.